This T cell receptor (beta chain) stems from a study of patients and donors after allogeneic stem cell transplantation. TCRdb called the RT-PCR reads again in MiXCR, with one record for every CDR3 protein. The data hold some 160,000 distinct CDR3 sequences, with 24% observed a single time. The CDR3 is made up of 14 amino acids. The V segment lost 5 bases and the J segment 6 bases; nucleotides outside the gene matches: 5. The TCR was taken from a human donor who was either an allogeneic HSCT recipient or a stem cell or donor lymphocyte infusion donor (not recorded which). It is not recorded whose cells these are; they may come from a transplant donor. The chain carries TRBV12-3 or TRBV12-4 and TRBJ2-2, with 8 bases identical to TRBD1. Sample: blood, either unsorted or a sorted T cell fraction (not recorded which). The CDR3 region has the DNA TGTGCCAGCAGTCCGGACAGGGTGGCCGGGGAGCTGTTTTTT. Translated, it gives CASSPDRVAGELFF.